These 9 T cell receptor beta chains share one sample of origin, sequenced in a study of blood T cells in healthy people across ages. Through a sample-barcoded 5' primer and a J-beta primer mix, a second PCR was run for roughly 6 to 12 cycles. TCRdb itself ran the 5' RACE reads through MiXCR, one entry per CDR3 protein. This sample has 780,000 or so distinct CDR3 sequences, with approximately 60% found just once. Sequences were obtained from blood. Receptors originate from a middle-aged man in good health.

The genes are TRBV29-1 and TRBJ1-1; maybe TRBD1 (5 bases). CDR3 length equals 13 residues. CDR1 is SQVTM and CDR2 is ANQGSEA in the germline V gene. The V end lost 8 bases, the J end lost 3 bases, and 16 bases lay between the germline ends. In DNA, the CDR3 is TGCAGCAATTCGGGGGGTCGGGACACTGAAGCTTTCTTT. Its translation is CSNSGGRDTEAFF.

V and J are TRBV3-1 and TRBJ1-2; 8 nucleotides align to TRBD1. Trimming cost V 3 bases and J 0 bases; bases outside gene matches: 18. This CDR3 is 20 amino acids long. Germline CDR1 is LGHDT and CDR2 is YNNKEL (reference sequence). CDR3 in DNA: TGTGCCAGCAGCCACCACCCGGACAGGGCAGCGCTCAATGCTAACTATGGCTACACCTTC. It codes for CASSHHPDRAALNANYGYTF.

In its sample, this clonotype was seen a few times. The J gene is TRBJ2-7, the V gene TRBV4-2; 11 positions match TRBD2. CDR3 length: 20 residues. J lost 0 bases, V lost 0 bases, and 13 bases had no gene match. The germline V gene has CDR1 LGHNA and CDR2 YNFKEQ. This chain's CDR3 is CASSQDFTLAGGRSSYEQYF. DNA for the CDR3: TGTGCCAGCAGCCAAGATTTTACCCTAGCGGGAGGCAGGAGCTCCTACGAGCAGTACTTC.

Points on this clonotype: Since a much larger clone is just one base distant, this may be a read error. The CDR3 here is CTSSPVGGLETQYF. DNA of the CDR3: TGTACCAGCAGTCCCGTGGGAGGGTTGGAGACCCAGTACTTC. The rearrangement joins TRBV12-3 or TRBV12-4 to TRBJ2-5, with 7 bases lining up with TRBD2. This CDR3 comprises 14 residues.

In its sample, this clonotype was seen a few times. This sequence joins TRBV27 and TRBJ2-3; the D call may be TRBD1 or TRBD2 (6 bases each). Germline V gives CDR1 MNHEY, CDR2 SMNVEV (reference sequence). The germline V and J ends were trimmed by 1 base and 0 bases, with 8 bases remaining between them. CDR3 length: 15 residues. The CDR3 loop reads CASSLWGASTDTQYF. CDR3 sequence (DNA): TGTGCCAGCAGTTTATGGGGGGCTAGCACAGATACGCAGTATTTT.

This clonotype was counted only a few times. The V gene is TRBV12-3 or TRBV12-4, the J gene TRBJ2-3; 7 bases agree with TRBD1. The CDR3 is 15 residues long. V was pared by 5 bases and J by 1 base, with 6 bases of the junction left unmatched. The CDR3 spells CASSPWTGGTDTQYF. CDR3 sequence (DNA): TGTGCCAGCAGTCCCTGGACAGGAGGCACAGATACGCAGTATTTT.

This clonotype showed up just a few times. CDR3 nucleotide sequence: TGTGCCAGCAGTGACCCGGGACAGGGGTACTATGGCTACACCTTC. It codes for CASSDPGQGYYGYTF. The V gene is TRBV25-1, the J gene TRBJ1-2; 10 bases align to TRBD1. The CDR3 sequence is 15 residues long. Per germline, CDR1 MGHDK and CDR2 SYGVNS. J was trimmed by 3 bases and V by 3 bases; bases with no gene match: 4.

This sequence joins TRBV20-1 and TRBJ1-1; D gene unclear. V lost 7 bases and J 1 base, leaving 13 bases between the germline ends. This CDR3 is 13 amino acids long. From germline, CDR1 is DFQATT and CDR2 SNEGSKA (reference sequence). CDR3 sequence reads: CSVQARANTEAFF. CDR3 nucleotide sequence: TGCAGTGTTCAGGCCCGGGCGAACACTGAAGCTTTCTTT.

The chain recombines TRBV11-2 with TRBJ2-3, with D perhaps TRBD1 (5 bases). The germline V and J ends were trimmed by 3 bases and 6 bases, with 13 bases remaining between them. CDR3 length: 14 residues. Germline lookup yields CDR1 SGHAT and CDR2 FQNNGV. CDR3 sequence reads: CASSFSGILDTQYF. CDR3 coding DNA: TGTGCCAGCAGCTTTTCAGGGATCCTCGATACGCAGTATTTT.